The following is a T cell receptor (beta chain) sequence with its context. The CDR3 is 15 amino acids. V was shortened by 5 bases and J by 5 bases, with 16 bases between the two germline ends. Germline V lookup: CDR1 SGHTA, CDR2 FQGTGA. Participant age was roughly 18 to 90 years, and participants resided in fewer than 25 US areas. The sample originates from a study of blood T cell repertoires in COVID-19. Original processing notes: Estimation of nucleated cell counts was performed using reference gene primer amplification. Data came from immunoSEQ multiplex PCR; TCRdb stores just in-frame clones and leaves some out. V, J and clone size are those of that table, while D and trimming were read from the DNA. This table has 250,000 or so clones, around 89% appearing once.

The genes are TRBV7-3 and TRBJ2-1; weak D call: TRBD1 (7 bases). Specimen: PBMCs or T cells enriched from blood (not recorded which). The TCR comes from a woman in her 30s with acute COVID-19. The CDR3 sequence: CASSPGGTNDNEQFF. CDR3 coding DNA: TGTGCCAGCAGCCCAGGGGGGACCAACGACAATGAGCAGTTCTTC.